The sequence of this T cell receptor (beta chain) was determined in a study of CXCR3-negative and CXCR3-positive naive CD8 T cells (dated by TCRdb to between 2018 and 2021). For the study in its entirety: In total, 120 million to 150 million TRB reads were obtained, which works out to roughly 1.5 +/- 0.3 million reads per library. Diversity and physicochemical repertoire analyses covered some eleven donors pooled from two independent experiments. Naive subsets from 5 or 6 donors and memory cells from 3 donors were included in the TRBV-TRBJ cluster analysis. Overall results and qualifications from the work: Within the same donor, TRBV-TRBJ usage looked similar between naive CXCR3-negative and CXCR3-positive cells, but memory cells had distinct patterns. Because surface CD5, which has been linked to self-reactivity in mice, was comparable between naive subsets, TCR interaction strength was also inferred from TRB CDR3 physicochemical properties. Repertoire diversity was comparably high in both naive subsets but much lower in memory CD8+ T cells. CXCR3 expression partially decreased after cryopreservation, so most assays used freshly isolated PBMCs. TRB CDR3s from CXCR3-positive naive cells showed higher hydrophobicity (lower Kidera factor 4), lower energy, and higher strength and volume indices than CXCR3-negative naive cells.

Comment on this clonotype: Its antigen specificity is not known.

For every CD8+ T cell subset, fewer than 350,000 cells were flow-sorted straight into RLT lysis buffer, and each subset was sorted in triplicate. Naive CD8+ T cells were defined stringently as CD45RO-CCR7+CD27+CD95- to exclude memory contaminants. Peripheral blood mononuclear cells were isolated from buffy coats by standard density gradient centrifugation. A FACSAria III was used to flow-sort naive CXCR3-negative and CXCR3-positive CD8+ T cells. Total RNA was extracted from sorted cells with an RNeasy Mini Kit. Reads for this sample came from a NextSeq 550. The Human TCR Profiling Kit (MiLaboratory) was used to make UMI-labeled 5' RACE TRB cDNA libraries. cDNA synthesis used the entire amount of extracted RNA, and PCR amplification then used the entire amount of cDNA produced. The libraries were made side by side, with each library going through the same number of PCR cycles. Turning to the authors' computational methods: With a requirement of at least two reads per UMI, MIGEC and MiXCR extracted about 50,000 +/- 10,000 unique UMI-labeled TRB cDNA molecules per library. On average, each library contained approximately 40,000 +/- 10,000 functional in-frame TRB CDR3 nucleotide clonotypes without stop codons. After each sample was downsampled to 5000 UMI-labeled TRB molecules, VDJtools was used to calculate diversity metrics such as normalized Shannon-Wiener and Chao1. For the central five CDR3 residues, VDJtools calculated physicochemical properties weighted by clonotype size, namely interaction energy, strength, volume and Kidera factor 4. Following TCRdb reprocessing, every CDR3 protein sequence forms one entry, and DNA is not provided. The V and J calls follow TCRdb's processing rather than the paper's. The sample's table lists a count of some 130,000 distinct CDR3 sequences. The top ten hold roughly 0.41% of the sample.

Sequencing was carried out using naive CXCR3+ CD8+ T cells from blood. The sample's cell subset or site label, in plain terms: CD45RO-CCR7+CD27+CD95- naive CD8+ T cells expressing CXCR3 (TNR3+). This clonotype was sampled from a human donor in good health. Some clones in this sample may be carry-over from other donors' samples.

The CDR3 here reads CASTLLADNEQFF. Here the chain combines TRBV28 and TRBJ2-1; TCRdb selects TRBD2, and the lack of DNA leaves this call unchecked. The CDR1 and CDR2 encoded by the germline V gene are MDHEN and SYDVKM. There are 13 amino acids in the CDR3, from cysteine to phenylalanine inclusive. The entry carries no DNA sequence.